This TCR beta chain stems from a study of response to subunit inactivated influenza vaccine. Points from the study as a whole: T cells newly recruited by each seasonal influenza vaccination are few, the authors suggested.

Germline-derived CDR1 and CDR2 are SGHDT and YYEEEE. The CDR3 totals 17 residues. The V and J ends lost 3 bases and 7 bases respectively, with 23 bases between them. TCRdb re-analysed the RT-PCR reads in MiXCR, keeping a single row per CDR3 protein. The sample lists around 710,000 distinct CDR3 sequences, roughly 14% occurring once. Concerning this clonotype itself: Its antigen is not identified.

This TCR was recovered from a man aged 45-65 years who received an inactivated influenza vaccine. The gene calls are TRBV5-6 and TRBJ2-1; D perhaps matches TRBD2 (5 bases). The source material was PBMCs from blood, sampled 14 days before vaccination. The DNA for the CDR3 is TGTGCCAGCAGCTCCGAGGAAATGACGGGATTGGAAAATGAGCAGTTCTTC. Translated, it gives CASSSEEMTGLENEQFF. The variable domain in full, completed from reference TRBV5-6 and TRBJ2-1, reads DAGVTQSPTHLIKTRGQQVTLRCSPKSGHDTVSWYQQALGQGPQFIFQYYEEEERQRGNFPDRFSGHQFPNYSSELNVNALLLGDSALYLCASSSEEMTGLENEQFFGPGTRLTVL.